Described below is a single T cell receptor (beta chain) sequence and its context. CDR1 and CDR2 from the germline V gene are ENHRY and SYGVKD. The CDR3 totals 15 residues. V was cut by 1 base and J by 8 bases, with 17 bases left in between. This specimen comes from a study of blood T cell repertoires in COVID-19. Study context: Samples representing acute and convalescent COVID-19 were sourced from the United States, Italy and Spain.

The authors' processing: Quantification of nucleated cells was approximated via reference gene primer amplification. The table came from immunoSEQ multiplex PCR; TCRdb's copy has only in-frame clones and leaves some out. From that table come the V and J calls and clone size; the DNA was used to work out D and trimming. The repertoire has around 70,000 clones, around 80% of them found once; the top ten carry about 25%. What was sequenced was peripheral blood. V usage is TRBV10-3 and J usage is TRBJ1-2; no clear D. This receptor was obtained from a man aged 60 to 75 with active or convalescent COVID-19. The CDR3 DNA reads as TGTGCCATCAGTGAGTTGGAGACCTCGAGGTCGGGCTACACCTTC. The encoded protein is CAISELETSRSGYTF.